The clone carrying this T cell receptor (beta chain) has ten or more counts. The antigen is not known. cDNA libraries for TCR beta contained unique molecular identifiers. TCRdb reprocessed the PCR reads via MiXCR and lists one record per CDR3 protein. The sample lists hundreds of thousands of distinct CDR3 sequences, 25% to 30% occurring once. Per germline, CDR1 SGHTA and CDR2 FQGNSA. The CDR3 runs 18 residues. V shed 4 bases and J 0 bases; nucleotides not matched to a gene: 15. This specimen comes from a study of post-analysis software for immune sequencing data. Notes on the study in general: The study found TRBV5-6, TRBV5-1 and TRBV20-1 among roughly 5 TRBV segments more frequent in patients than controls. Batch-matched samples strongly co-clustered by F measure.

The receptor comes from a girl aged 10 to 17 with multiple sclerosis. The V and J genes are TRBV7-2 and TRBJ2-7; TRBD2 matches 7 bases. Source material: blood. CDR3 sequence (DNA): TGTGCCAGCAGCTCAACCCCAGCGGGATCTATTAGCTCCTACGAGCAGTACTTC. It codes for CASSSTPAGSISSYEQYF.